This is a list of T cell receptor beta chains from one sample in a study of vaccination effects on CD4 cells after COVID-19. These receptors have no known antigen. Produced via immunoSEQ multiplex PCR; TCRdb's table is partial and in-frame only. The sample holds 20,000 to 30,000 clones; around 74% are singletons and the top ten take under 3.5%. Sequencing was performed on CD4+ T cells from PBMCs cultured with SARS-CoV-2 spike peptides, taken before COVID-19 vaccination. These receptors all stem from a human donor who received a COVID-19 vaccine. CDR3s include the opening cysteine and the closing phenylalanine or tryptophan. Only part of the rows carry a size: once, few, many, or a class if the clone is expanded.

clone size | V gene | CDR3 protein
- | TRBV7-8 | CASSLAATGGFRPQHF
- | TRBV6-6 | CASSDSGSGDTQYF
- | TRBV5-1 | CASSSGTGALSGANVLTF
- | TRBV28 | CASSFGGIGEKLFF
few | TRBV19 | CASRNRGGYTF
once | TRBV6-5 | CASSYGGGRATEQFF
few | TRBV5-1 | CASAWGTMNTGELFF
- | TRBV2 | CASSEVTYEQYF
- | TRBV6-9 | CASSYETGPTTDTQYF
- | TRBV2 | CASRLSYEQYF
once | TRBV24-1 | CATSDIEGFSYNEQFF
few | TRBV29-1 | CSVEENRNTEAFF
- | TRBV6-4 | CASSLAGDSNEQFF
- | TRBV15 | CATSRETSSYEQYF
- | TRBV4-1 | CASSPGTAENYGYTF
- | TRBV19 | CASSILGVLAAPHYEQYF
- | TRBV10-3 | CAASRGENEKLFF
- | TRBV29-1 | CSVEDWDRGPYEQYF
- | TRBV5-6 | CASSLGRGAYNEQFF
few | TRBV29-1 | CSVGSSREQYF
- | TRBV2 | CASHPDSGRRSEQFF
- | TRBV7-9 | CASRRGPQNTGELFF
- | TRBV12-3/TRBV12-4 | CASTVGYTDTQYF